A selection of T cell receptor beta chains follows, all from one sample in a study of breast tumors, draining lymph nodes, adjacent tissues. TCRdb reprocessed the multiplex PCR reads with MiXCR, giving one entry per CDR3 protein. The sample lists over 150,000 distinct CDR3 sequences, 30% to 35% occurring once. What was sequenced was axillary lymph node tissue. The origin of the receptors is a female donor with breast cancer. Some clones in this sample may be carry-over from other donors' samples. The CDR3 runs from the conserved cysteine through the conserved F or W. The D gene is left open where the match is weak. Rows may omit the clone size; those that give it use once, few, many or a size class.

V,D,J,size,CDR3,DNA
TRBV2,.,TRBJ2-2,many,CASSTGLTTGELFF,TGTGCCAGCAGTACAGGGCTCACCACCGGGGAGCTGTTTTTT
TRBV18,.,TRBJ2-7,many,CASSPSQMTRGEQYF,TGTGCCAGCTCACCATCCCAAATGACCCGCGGCGAGCAGTACTTC
TRBV5-1,TRBD2,TRBJ2-3,many,CASSPWTRGTDTQYF,TGCGCCAGCAGCCCATGGACTAGGGGCACAGATACGCAGTATTTT
TRBV29-1,.,TRBJ2-6,.,CSVVGQNTEAF,TGCAGCGTTGTCGGGCAGAACACTGAAGCTTTC
TRBV20-1,TRBD1,TRBJ1-5,.,CSARETGQMTQPQHF,TGCAGTGCTAGGGAGACAGGGCAAATGACTCAGCCCCAGCATTTT
TRBV6-1,TRBD1,TRBJ2-7,.,CASNRQGTYEQYF,TGTGCCAGCAACCGACAGGGGACCTACGAGCAGTACTTC
TRBV2,.,TRBJ1-2,many,CASINRKEDGYTF,TGTGCCAGCATCAACAGGAAGGAGGACGGCTACACCTTC
TRBV4-2,.,TRBJ2-3,many,CASSQDAKTDTQYF,TGTGCCAGCAGCCAAGATGCCAAAACAGATACGCAGTATTTT
TRBV5-5,.,TRBJ2-7,many,CASSRDGNTYEQYF,TGTGCCAGCAGCCGGGACGGGAATACCTACGAGCAGTACTTC
TRBV11-2,TRBD1,TRBJ2-7,many,CASSRQTGGIYEQYF,TGTGCCAGCAGCAGACAGACAGGGGGCATCTACGAGCAGTACTTC
TRBV5-1,.,TRBJ1-5,once,CASSLAVSGGQPQHF,TGCGCCAGCAGCTTGGCAGTTAGCGGTGGGCAGCCCCAGCATTTT
TRBV6-5,.,TRBJ2-1,.,CASSCSASLYNEQFF,TGTGCCAGCAGTTGCTCGGCTAGCCTATACAATGAGCAGTTCTTC
TRBV7-2,TRBD2,TRBJ2-5,.,CASSRGGGQETQYF,TGTGCCAGCAGCCGGGGGGGGGGGCAAGAGACCCAGTACTTC
TRBV19,TRBD1,TRBJ1-6,many,CASSIMGQGVSPLHF,TGTGCCAGTAGTATCATGGGACAGGGGGTCTCACCCCTCCACTTT
TRBV5-1,.,TRBJ2-1,.,CASSSPPGVDQLF,TGCGCCAGCAGCTCGCCTCCAGGAGTTGACCAGCTCTTC
TRBV11-3,TRBD2,TRBJ2-1,many,CASSLELAGASSNNEQFF,TGTGCCAGCAGCTTAGAATTAGCGGGGGCATCCTCTAACAATGAGCAGTTCTTC
TRBV7-2,TRBD2,TRBJ2-1,many,CASSQTSGRGYNEQFF,TGTGCCAGCAGCCAAACTAGCGGGAGGGGGTACAATGAGCAGTTCTTC
TRBV7-9,.,TRBJ2-5,many,CASSLRLGVETQYF,TGTGCCAGCAGCCTCCGTTTAGGAGTAGAGACCCAGTACTTC
TRBV7-9,.,TRBJ2-6,.,CASSLADLSGANVLTF,TGTGCCAGCAGCTTAGCGGACCTCTCTGGGGCCAACGTCCTGACTTTC
TRBV2,TRBD1,TRBJ1-5,many,CASRAGTGPVGNQPQHF,TGTGCCAGCAGGGCTGGGACAGGCCCTGTCGGCAATCAGCCCCAGCATTTT
TRBV28,TRBD1,TRBJ1-2,few,CASSVRDRAPGYTF,TGTGCCAGCAGTGTACGGGACAGGGCCCCTGGCTACACCTTC
TRBV10-3,TRBD1,TRBJ2-3,many,CAISGDRAGGDTQYF,TGTGCCATCAGTGGAGACAGGGCGGGTGGGGATACGCAGTATTTT
TRBV2,TRBD1,TRBJ1-1,.,CASSEWTGGYAFF,TGTGCCAGCAGTGAGTGGACAGGGGGTTATGCTTTCTTT
TRBV7-3,TRBD2,TRBJ2-5,many,CASSPGSGSRQETQYF,TGTGCCAGCAGCCCGGGTAGCGGGAGTCGGCAAGAGACCCAGTACTTC
TRBV7-7,.,TRBJ1-3,.,CASSSSRDPRGTICF,TGTGCTAGCAGCTCGTCGAGGGACCCGCGAGGGACCATATGTTTT
TRBV20-1,.,TRBJ1-2,many,CSAKRMGGVDYGYTF,TGCAGTGCCAAACGGATGGGAGGGGTTGACTATGGCTACACCTTC
TRBV20-1,TRBD1,TRBJ1-3,many,CSAPSRGSGNTIYF,TGCAGTGCTCCTTCCAGGGGGTCTGGAAACACCATATATTTT
TRBV5-6,TRBD1,TRBJ1-2,many,CASSFRDRTLGYTF,TGTGCCAGCAGCTTCAGGGACAGGACCTTAGGCTACACCTTC
TRBV18,TRBD1,TRBJ1-1,.,CASSPIGTVGTEAFF,TGTGCCAGCTCACCAATCGGGACAGTGGGCACTGAAGCTTTCTTT
TRBV11-3,.,TRBJ1-5,many,CASSFGHQANQPQHF,TGTGCCAGCAGCTTCGGCCACCAGGCCAATCAGCCCCAGCATTTT
TRBV2,.,TRBJ2-7,many,CASSEGGWQYF,TGTGCCAGCAGTGAAGGGGGATGGCAGTACTTC
TRBV19,TRBD1,TRBJ2-2,many,CASSIRRQGYGELFF,TGTGCCAGTAGTATTCGGAGACAGGGTTATGGGGAGCTGTTTTTT
TRBV7-2,.,TRBJ1-5,many,CASSQQGNSNQPQHF,TGTGCCAGCAGCCAACAGGGTAATAGCAATCAGCCCCAGCATTTT
TRBV29-1,.,TRBJ1-3,.,CSWGRSGNTIYF,TGCAGCTGGGGGAGATCTGGAAACACCATATATTTT
TRBV2,.,TRBJ1-6,many,CASRSGQNSYNSPLHF,TGTGCCAGCCGGAGTGGACAGAACTCCTATAATTCACCCCTCCACTTT
TRBV27,.,TRBJ2-3,.,CASSFSNTDTQYF,TGTGCCAGCAGTTTCTCCAACACAGATACGCAGTATTTT
TRBV11-2,.,TRBJ2-3,many,CASSLWGGLTDTQYF,TGTGCCAGCAGCCTCTGGGGGGGGCTCACAGATACGCAGTATTTT
TRBV10-2,TRBD2,TRBJ2-6,.,CASSDLAGEGSSGANVLTF,TGCGCCAGCAGTGATTTGGCGGGGGAGGGGAGCTCTGGGGCCAACGTCCTGACTTTC
TRBV5-1,.,TRBJ2-2,.,CASSLGAGSSGELFF,TGCGCCAGCAGCTTGGGGGCAGGGTCCAGCGGGGAGCTGTTTTTT
TRBV15,.,TRBJ2-3,once,CATSSLRLSDTQYF,TGTGCCACCAGCAGCTTACGTCTATCAGATACGCAGTATTTT
TRBV28,.,TRBJ2-2,few,CASSFSIDSRNTGELFF,TGTGCCAGCAGTTTTTCCATAGACAGCCGGAACACCGGGGAGCTGTTTTTT
TRBV7-3,TRBD2,TRBJ2-4,few,CASSPSSGGAKNIQYF,TGTGCCAGCAGCCCCTCGAGCGGGGGGGCCAAAAACATTCAGTACTTC
TRBV7-9,.,TRBJ1-5,many,CASSLAGWENQPQHF,TGTGCCAGCAGCTTAGCCGGGTGGGAGAATCAGCCCCAGCATTTT
TRBV6-2/TRBV6-3,.,TRBJ2-7,many,CASSYRGRYEQYF,TGTGCCAGCAGTTACAGGGGGAGGTACGAGCAGTACTTC
TRBV30,.,TRBJ2-7,many,CAWRAASSYEQYF,TGTGCCTGGAGGGCAGCTAGCTCCTACGAGCAGTACTTC
TRBV7-3,TRBD2,TRBJ2-3,.,CASSLLAGADTQYF,TGTGCCAGCAGCTTACTAGCGGGAGCAGATACGCAGTATTTT
TRBV6-6,TRBD2,TRBJ2-1,few,CASSHWLLANPYNEQFF,TGTGCCAGCAGTCACTGGTTACTAGCGAACCCCTACAATGAGCAGTTCTTC
TRBV9,.,TRBJ2-1,many,CASSVRAESYNEQFF,TGTGCCAGCAGCGTACGCGCGGAATCCTACAATGAGCAGTTCTTC
TRBV20-1,TRBD1,TRBJ2-7,many,CSAKGQGPTYEQYF,TGCAGTGCTAAGGGACAGGGACCGACCTACGAGCAGTACTTC
TRBV7-2,TRBD1,TRBJ1-1,.,CASSFRGGDTEAFF,TGTGCCAGCAGCTTCAGGGGGGGGGACACTGAAGCTTTCTTT